Listed below are T cell receptor beta chains from one sample, sequenced in a study of T-cell reconstitution after alpha-beta-depleted transplantation in children. TCRdb fed the PCR reads into MiXCR, producing one record per CDR3 protein. This sample has tens of thousands of distinct CDR3 sequences; roughly 4.9% occur once, and the top ten carry 18%. The sample in question was PBMCs, mostly from graft donor cells, obtained 180 days after TCRalphabeta/CD19-depleted stem cell transplant. These receptors were collected from a boy younger than two who had a stem cell transplant for acute myeloid leukemia, so the T cells may come from the graft donor. The CDR3 runs from the conserved cysteine through the conserved F or W. Clone size appears in some rows only: once, few, many, or a class for an expanded clone.

V | size | CDR3
TRBV6-5 | many | CASSLYRVFPLAYTF
TRBV10-3 | many | CATQEPPGQSSYEQYF
TRBV5-8 | many | CASSFDVNTEAFF
TRBV7-8 | many | CASSLAGDRGLSPLHF
TRBV3-1 | many | CASSQEPTLSGGPWGPQYF
TRBV3-1 | once | CATSPRPPKTGTVYEQYF
TRBV4-3 | many | CASSQVRDPSYEQYF
TRBV5-1 | . | CASSLGQGAGQPQHF
TRBV28 | many | CASTASLGNSNEKLFF
TRBV12-3/TRBV12-4 | many | CASSLGGDGNIQYF
TRBV24-1 | many | CATSDPDRGHNEQFF
TRBV5-1 | many | CASSPRDRSFSYEQYF
TRBV7-9 | many | CASSLDLNEQFF
TRBV12-3/TRBV12-4 | many | CASIRTGITNEQFF
TRBV4-3 | many | CASSQVPLAGGPNTQYF
TRBV12-3/TRBV12-4 | many | CASSSSVLGSEETQYF
TRBV12-3/TRBV12-4 | . | CASSLKGGIYNEQFF
TRBV3-1 | many | CASSQRGASTGELFF
TRBV20-1 | many | CSAREDPLLTAFF
TRBV2 | many | CASSGSHRVNSNQPQHF
TRBV28 | many | CASSLVATDTQYF
TRBV20-1 | many | CSARDASGVTQYF
TRBV19 | many | CASSPRQSTNEKLFF
TRBV4-1 | many | CASSRVGPDTEAFF
TRBV29-1 | many | CSVAPNTGAYGYTF
TRBV4-3 | many | CASSRQGITGELFF
TRBV30 | many | CAWSSGGSYEQYF
TRBV30 | few | CAWGGRLFTGELFF